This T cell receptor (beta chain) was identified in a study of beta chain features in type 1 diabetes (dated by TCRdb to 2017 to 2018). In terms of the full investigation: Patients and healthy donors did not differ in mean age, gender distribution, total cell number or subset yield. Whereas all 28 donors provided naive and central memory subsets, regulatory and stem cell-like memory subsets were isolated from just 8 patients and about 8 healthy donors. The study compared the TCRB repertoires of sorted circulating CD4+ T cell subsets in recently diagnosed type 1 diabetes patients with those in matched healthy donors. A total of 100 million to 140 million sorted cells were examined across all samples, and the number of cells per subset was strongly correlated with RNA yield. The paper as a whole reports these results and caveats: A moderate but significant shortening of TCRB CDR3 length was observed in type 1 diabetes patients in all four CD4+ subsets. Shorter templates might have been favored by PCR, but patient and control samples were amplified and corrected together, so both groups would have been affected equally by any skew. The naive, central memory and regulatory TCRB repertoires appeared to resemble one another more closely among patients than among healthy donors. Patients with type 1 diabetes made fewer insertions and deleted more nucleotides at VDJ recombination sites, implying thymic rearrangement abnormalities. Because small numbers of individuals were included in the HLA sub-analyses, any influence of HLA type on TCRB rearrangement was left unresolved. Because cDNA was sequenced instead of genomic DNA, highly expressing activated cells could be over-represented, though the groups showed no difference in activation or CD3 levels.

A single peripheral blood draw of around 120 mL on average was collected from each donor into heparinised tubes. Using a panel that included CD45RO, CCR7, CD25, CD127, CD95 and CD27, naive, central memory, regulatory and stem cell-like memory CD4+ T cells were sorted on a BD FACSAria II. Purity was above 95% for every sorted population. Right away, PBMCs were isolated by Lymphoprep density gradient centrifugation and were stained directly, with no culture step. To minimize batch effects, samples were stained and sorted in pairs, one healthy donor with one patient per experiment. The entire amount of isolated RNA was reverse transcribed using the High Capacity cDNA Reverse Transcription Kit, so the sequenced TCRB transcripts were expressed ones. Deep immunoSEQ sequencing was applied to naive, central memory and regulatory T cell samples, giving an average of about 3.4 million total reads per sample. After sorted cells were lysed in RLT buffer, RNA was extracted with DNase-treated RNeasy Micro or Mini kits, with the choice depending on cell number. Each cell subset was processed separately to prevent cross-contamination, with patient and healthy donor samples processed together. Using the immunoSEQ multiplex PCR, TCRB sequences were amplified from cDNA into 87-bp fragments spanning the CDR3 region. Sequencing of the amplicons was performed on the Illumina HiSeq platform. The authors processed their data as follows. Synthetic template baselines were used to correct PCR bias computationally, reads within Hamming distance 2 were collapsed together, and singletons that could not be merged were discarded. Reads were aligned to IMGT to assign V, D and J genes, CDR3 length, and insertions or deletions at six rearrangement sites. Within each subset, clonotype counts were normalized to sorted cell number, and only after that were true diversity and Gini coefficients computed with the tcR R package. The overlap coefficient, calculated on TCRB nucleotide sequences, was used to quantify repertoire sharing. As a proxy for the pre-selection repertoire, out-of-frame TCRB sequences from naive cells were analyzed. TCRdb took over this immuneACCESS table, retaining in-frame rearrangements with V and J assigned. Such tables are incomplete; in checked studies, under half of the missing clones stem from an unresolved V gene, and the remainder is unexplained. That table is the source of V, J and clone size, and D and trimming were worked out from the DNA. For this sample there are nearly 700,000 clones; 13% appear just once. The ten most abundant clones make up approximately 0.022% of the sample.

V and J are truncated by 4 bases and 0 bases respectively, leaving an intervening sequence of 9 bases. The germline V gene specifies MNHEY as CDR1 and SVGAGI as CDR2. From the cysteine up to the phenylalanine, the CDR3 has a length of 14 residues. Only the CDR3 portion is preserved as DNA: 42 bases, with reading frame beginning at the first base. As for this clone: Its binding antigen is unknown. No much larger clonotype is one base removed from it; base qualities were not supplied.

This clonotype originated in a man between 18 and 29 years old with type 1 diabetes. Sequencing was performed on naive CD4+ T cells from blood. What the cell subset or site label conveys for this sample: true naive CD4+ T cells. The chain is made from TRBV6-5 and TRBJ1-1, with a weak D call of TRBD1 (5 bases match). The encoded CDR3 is CASSFGTLNTEAFF. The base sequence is TGTGCCAGCAGTTTCGGGACGTTGAACACTGAAGCTTTCTTT.